Following are 28 T cell receptor beta chains from one sample sequenced in a study of cytomegalovirus exposure and HLA in healthy donors. In the PCR, 60 Vbeta and 13 Jbeta primers were used. Clones were read by immunoSEQ multiplex PCR, and TCRdb kept only the in-frame ones, dropping some. The repertoire consists of 95,000 or so clones, with 55% to 75% occurring once and the leading ten covering approximately 16%. Sample: PBMCs. The receptors were gathered from a woman between 45 and 65 years old in good health and CMV-seropositive.

This clone was seen once. The CDR3 bases are TGTGCCAGCAGCCAGACTCCTATCTCCTACGAGCAGTACTTC. This gives the protein CASSQTPISYEQYF. The chain couples TRBV7-9 to TRBJ2-7; unclear D gene. The germline CDR1 and CDR2 sequences are SEHNR and FQNEAQ (reference sequence). This CDR3 has 14 residues. V lost 5 bases and J lost 0, with 11 bases in between.

The chain has TRBV19 and TRBJ2-1; 9 positions agree with TRBD1. The V segment lost 7 bases and the J segment 5 bases; nucleotides outside the gene matches: 3. From germline, CDR1 is LNHDA and CDR2 SQIVND (reference sequence). The CDR3 loop spans 13 amino acids. DNA of the CDR3: TGTGCCAGTAACCGGGACAGGGACAATGAGCAGTTCTTC. Translating gives CASNRDRDNEQFF.

V gene TRBV5-4 combines with J gene TRBJ2-7; D perhaps matches TRBD2 (6 bases). CDR1 SGHNT and CDR2 YYREEE come from the germline V gene (reference sequence). The CDR3 is 14 residues long. V lost 4 bases and J lost 5, with 16 bases in between. The CDR3 protein is CASSPYAGSNEQYF. CDR3 in DNA: TGTGCCAGCAGCCCCTACGCGGGGTCTAACGAGCAGTACTTC.

The J gene is TRBJ2-2, the V gene TRBV19; TRBD1 might be the D (5 bases). The germline gives CDR1 LNHDA, CDR2 SQIVND (reference sequence). CDR3 length: 15 residues. V was clipped by 5 bases and J by 6 bases, with 16 bases between them. The CDR3 loop reads CASSRVSGAPGELFF. CDR3 nucleotides: TGTGCCAGTAGTCGCGTATCTGGGGCACCCGGGGAGCTGTTTTTT.

The chain joins TRBV9 to TRBJ2-3; D gene unclear. CDR1 and CDR2 from the germline V gene are SGDLS and YYNGEE. With 1 base removed from V and 1 base from J, the gap between germline ends came to 7 bases. The CDR3 spans 14 residues. The CDR3 DNA reads TGTGCCAGCAGCGTATTAGGAGGCACAGATACGCAGTATTTT. Translating it yields CASSVLGGTDTQYF.

The chain combines TRBV11-1 with TRBJ2-7; no clear D gene. The CDR3 consists of 12 residues. Germline loops: CDR1 SGHAT, CDR2 FQDESV (reference sequence). V lost 0 bases, J lost 3 bases, and 3 bases lay in between. The CDR3 protein is CASSLAFYEQYF. DNA of the CDR3: TGTGCCAGCAGCTTAGCCTTCTACGAGCAGTACTTC.

The rearrangement uses TRBV11-3 and TRBJ2-1; 14 nucleotides align to TRBD2. Germline CDR1 reads SGHNT; CDR2 reads YENEEA. V was clipped by 5 bases and J by 4 bases; unmatched bases: 4. The CDR3 is 16 amino acids. As DNA, the CDR3 is TGTGCCAGCAGCACCCGGACTAGCGGGAGGTACAATGAGCAGTTCTTC. As protein: CASSTRTSGRYNEQFF. Full variable domain (missing parts from reference TRBV11-3 and TRBJ2-1): EAGVVQSPRYKIIEKKQPVAFWCNPISGHNTLYWYLQNLGQGPELLIRYENEEAVDDSQLPKDRFSAERLKGVDSTLKIQPAELGDSAVYLCASSTRTSGRYNEQFFGPGTRLTVL.

The sample holds a few counts of this clone. The V call is TRBV5-1, the J call TRBJ1-1; 9 bases agree with TRBD1. Germline lookup yields CDR1 SGHRS and CDR2 YFSETQ. V shed 0 bases, J shed 6 bases, and the junction held 3 bases outside the gene matches. The length of the CDR3 is 14 residues. Written as DNA, the CDR3 is TGCGCCAGCAGCTTGGTCACAGGGGGCCCTGAAGCTTTCTTT. This translates into CASSLVTGGPEAFF.

The V and J genes are TRBV19 and TRBJ1-2; 8 nucleotides match TRBD1. With V trimmed by 7 bases and J by 3 bases, 7 bases remained unmatched. This CDR3 region has 14 residues. The germline V gene has CDR1 LNHDA and CDR2 SQIVND (reference sequence). Written as DNA, the CDR3 is TGTGCCAGTACCCTGGACAGGGACCACTATGGCTACACCTTC. The encoded protein is CASTLDRDHYGYTF.

The chain has TRBV28 and TRBJ1-5; unclear D gene. V was cut by 3 bases and J by 4 bases, with 13 bases left in between. Germline V gene data show CDR1 as MDHEN and CDR2 as SYDVKM. CDR3 length: 15 residues. The CDR3 protein is CASSFNVGENQPQHF. The CDR3 bases are TGTGCCAGCAGTTTTAATGTCGGAGAGAATCAGCCCCAGCATTTT.

The chain is built from TRBV4-1 and TRBJ1-4, with 7 bases aligning to TRBD1. The CDR3 is 15 amino acids. V trimming: 2 bases; J trimming: 8 bases; junction bases outside the gene matches: 8. Germline CDR1 is MGHRA and CDR2 is YSYEKL. The CDR3 region is CASSQSEGAWEKLFF. The CDR3 nucleotides read TGCGCCAGCAGCCAAAGTGAGGGGGCCTGGGAAAAACTGTTTTTT.

V gene TRBV7-9 combines with J gene TRBJ2-1, with 7 bases identical to TRBD2. Germline V gives CDR1 SEHNR, CDR2 FQNEAQ (reference sequence). There are 16 residues in the CDR3. Trimming cost V 10 bases and J 0 bases; bases outside gene matches: 12. In DNA form, the CDR3 reads TGTGCCACCCCGCGGTCTGGCGGGAGCTCCTACAATGAGCAGTTCTTC. It translates to CATPRSGGSSYNEQFF. Supplemented by reference TRBV7-9 and TRBJ2-1, the full variable domain reads DTGVSQNPRHKITKRGQNVTFRCDPISEHNRLYWYRQTLGQGPEFLTYFQNEAQLEKSRLLSDRFSAERPKGSFSTLEIQRTEQGDSAMYLCATPRSGGSSYNEQFFGPGTRLTVL.

The chain employs TRBV20-1 and TRBJ1-2; D unresolved. Germline CDR1 reads DFQATT; CDR2 reads SNEGSKA (reference sequence). Deletions cut 4 bases from V and 8 bases from J, with 11 bases between. The length of the CDR3 is 11 residues. The CDR3 is CSAILTGGYTF. CDR3 coding DNA: TGCAGTGCTATTTTGACGGGAGGCTACACCTTC.

This chain joins TRBV9 and TRBJ2-1, with 7 bases that match TRBD2. The trim removed 0 bases at V and 7 bases at J, leaving 7 bases unmatched. The CDR3 has 15 residues. From germline, CDR1 is SGDLS and CDR2 YYNGEE. DNA for the CDR3: TGTGCCAGCAGCGTAGAACGCGGGAGAGGTAATGAGCAGTTCTTC. Translated, it gives CASSVERGRGNEQFF.

The rearrangement links TRBV6-5 to TRBJ2-3, with a tentative D call TRBD2 (6 bases). With 2 bases removed from V and 2 bases from J, the gap between germline ends came to 11 bases. Germline-derived CDR1 and CDR2 are MNHEY and SVGAGI. The CDR3 has 15 residues. CDR3 in DNA: TGTGCCAGCAGTTACCGAGCGGGTTCCACAGATACGCAGTATTTT. It encodes CASSYRAGSTDTQYF.

The rearrangement uses TRBV15 and TRBJ1-1; TRBD1 agrees at 9 bases. V was pared by 5 bases and J by 6 bases, with 7 bases of the junction left unmatched. In germline, CDR1 is LNHNV, CDR2 YYDKDF (reference sequence). The CDR3 contains 14 residues. The CDR3 spells CATSPDRGRAEAFF. CDR3 in DNA: TGTGCCACCAGCCCGGACAGGGGACGGGCTGAAGCTTTCTTT.

The chain combines TRBV6-1 with TRBJ2-1; 10 bases fit TRBD2. Germline V lookup: CDR1 MNHNS, CDR2 SASEGT. The CDR3 spans 14 residues. The V gene end was trimmed by 4 bases and the J gene end by 9 bases; junction bases not matched to a gene: 6. This chain's CDR3 is CASSGLAGVGEQFF. The DNA for the CDR3 is TGTGCCAGCAGTGGGCTAGCGGGAGTGGGTGAGCAGTTCTTC.

The table lists this clone with a few counts. The chain links TRBV5-1 to TRBJ2-3; 11 bases map to TRBD2. V dropped 4 bases and J dropped 5; count of bases not matched to a gene: 12. The CDR3 length is 17 residues. The germline CDR1 and CDR2 sequences are SGHRS and YFSETQ. CDR3 nucleotide sequence: TGCGCCAGCAGCACCATGACTAGCGGGATCCCAGGAGATACGCAGTATTTT. This encodes CASSTMTSGIPGDTQYF.

The chain combines TRBV19 with TRBJ1-6, with 9 bases that match TRBD1. Germline V gene sequence: CDR1 LNHDA, CDR2 SQIVND (reference sequence). This CDR3 spans 16 amino acids. V lost 3 bases, J lost 6 bases, and 6 bases stayed unmatched. CDR3 sequence: CASSIEDRGSNSPLHF. In nucleotides, the CDR3 is TGTGCCAGTAGTATTGAGGACAGGGGAAGTAATTCACCCCTCCACTTT.

The chain uses TRBV4-3 and TRBJ1-3, with D uncertain. CDR1 and CDR2 (germline): LGHNA, YSLEER. This CDR3 is 15 amino acids long. Trimming left V 0 bases short and J 0 bases short, with 6 bases between. The CDR3 DNA reads as TGCGCCAGCAGCCAAGATGGCAGCTCTGGAAACACCATATATTTT. It encodes CASSQDGSSGNTIYF.

The CDR3 region has the DNA TGTGCCAGCAGACCCGGACTAGCGGGGCTCTACGAGCAGTACTTC. This codes for CASRPGLAGLYEQYF. This sequence joins TRBV6-6 and TRBJ2-7; 12 bases align to TRBD2. J was trimmed by 3 bases and V by 6 bases; bases with no gene match: 6. CDR1 MNHNY and CDR2 SVGAGI come from the germline V gene (reference sequence). The CDR3 runs to 15 residues.

The V gene is TRBV5-1, the J gene TRBJ2-6; 7 nucleotides line up with TRBD1. The germline gives CDR1 SGHRS, CDR2 YFSETQ. V lost 6 bases, J lost 0 bases, and 18 bases stayed unmatched. This CDR3 is 20 amino acids long. The CDR3 DNA reads TGCGCCAGCACGGCGAGGACAGGCGGGCACTCTAACTCTGGGGCCAACGTCCTGACTTTC. Translation gives CASTARTGGHSNSGANVLTF. Combining the CDR3 with reference TRBV5-1 and TRBJ2-6 gives the whole variable domain KAGVTQTPRYLIKTRGQQVTLSCSPISGHRSVSWYQQTPGQGLQFLFEYFSETQRNKGNFPGRFSGRQFSNSRSEMNVSTLELGDSALYLCASTARTGGHSNSGANVLTFGAGSRLTVL.

The chain has TRBV2 and TRBJ2-2; possible D gene TRBD2, 6 bases. CDR3 length: 15 amino acids. Germline V gene data show CDR1 as SNHLY and CDR2 as FYNNEI. Trimming pared 11 bases from V and 5 bases from J, leaving 21 bases between. The CDR3, as DNA: TGTGCCTCCTCGGTTGGGCTAGCGATTACCGGGGAGCTGTTTTTT. Its translation is CASSVGLAITGELFF.

The chain carries TRBV7-8 and TRBJ1-2; D is unresolved. The CDR3 sequence is 14 residues long. V lost 0 bases and J lost 4, with 9 bases in between. CDR1 and CDR2 from the germline V gene are SGHVS and FQNEAQ. The CDR3 sequence: CASSLAVEGYGYTF. The CDR3 bases are TGTGCCAGCAGCTTAGCCGTCGAGGGCTATGGCTACACCTTC.

The chain couples TRBV7-9 to TRBJ1-6, with D possibly matching TRBD1 (6 bases). The ends were cut back, 11 bases at V and 7 bases at J, with 12 bases in the middle. Per the germline V gene, CDR1 is SEHNR and CDR2 is FQNEAQ (reference sequence). The CDR3 length is 12 residues. The CDR3 sequence is CAPGALNSPLHF. The CDR3 DNA reads TGTGCCCCAGGGGCCTTAAATTCACCCCTCCACTTT.

The chain couples TRBV5-1 to TRBJ2-2; 7 bases map to TRBD1. Germline loops: CDR1 SGHRS, CDR2 YFSETQ. V shed 3 bases and J 7 bases; nucleotides not matched to a gene: 9. The CDR3 contains 15 residues. CDR3 sequence: CASSWGQSKGGELFF. CDR3 DNA sequence: TGCGCCAGCAGCTGGGGACAGTCGAAGGGCGGGGAGCTGTTTTTT. The variable domain in full, completed from reference TRBV5-1 and TRBJ2-2, reads KAGVTQTPRYLIKTRGQQVTLSCSPISGHRSVSWYQQTPGQGLQFLFEYFSETQRNKGNFPGRFSGRQFSNSRSEMNVSTLELGDSALYLCASSWGQSKGGELFFGEGSRLTVL.

J is TRBJ1-2 and V is TRBV11-1, with a tentative D call TRBD1 (5 bases). The CDR3 loop spans 15 amino acids. V lost 0 bases, J lost 6 bases, and 14 bases lay in between. CDR1 and CDR2 (germline): SGHAT, FQDESV (reference sequence). The CDR3 DNA is TGTGCCAGCAGCTTAGCTTGGGGGGACCTCGATGGCTACACCTTC. Protein product: CASSLAWGDLDGYTF.

The chain combines TRBV5-1 with TRBJ2-7; 7 positions agree with TRBD2. This CDR3 spans 14 amino acids. CDR1 is SGHRS and CDR2 is YFSETQ in the germline V gene. V lost 2 bases and J lost 3; bases outside the gene matches: 5. The chain's CDR3 is CASSLAGLLYEQYF. In nucleotides, the CDR3 is TGCGCCAGCAGCTTAGCGGGACTCCTCTACGAGCAGTACTTC.